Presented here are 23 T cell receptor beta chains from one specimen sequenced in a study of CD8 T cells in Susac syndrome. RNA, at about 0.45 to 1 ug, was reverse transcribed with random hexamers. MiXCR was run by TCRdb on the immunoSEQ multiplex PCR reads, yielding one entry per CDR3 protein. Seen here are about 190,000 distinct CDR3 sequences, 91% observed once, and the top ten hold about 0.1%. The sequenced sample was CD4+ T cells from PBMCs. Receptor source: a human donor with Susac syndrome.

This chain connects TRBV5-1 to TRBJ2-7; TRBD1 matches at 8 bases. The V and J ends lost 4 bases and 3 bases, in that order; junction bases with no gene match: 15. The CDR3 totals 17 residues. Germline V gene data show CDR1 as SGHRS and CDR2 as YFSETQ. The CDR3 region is CASSPQPDRGFVYEQYF. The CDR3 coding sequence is TGCGCCAGCAGCCCACAACCTGACAGGGGATTCGTCTACGAGCAGTACTTC. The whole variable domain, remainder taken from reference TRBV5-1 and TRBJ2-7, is KAGVTQTPRYLIKTRGQQVTLSCSPISGHRSVSWYQQTPGQGLQFLFEYFSETQRNKGNFPGRFSGRQFSNSRSEMNVSTLELGDSALYLCASSPQPDRGFVYEQYFGPGTRLTVT.

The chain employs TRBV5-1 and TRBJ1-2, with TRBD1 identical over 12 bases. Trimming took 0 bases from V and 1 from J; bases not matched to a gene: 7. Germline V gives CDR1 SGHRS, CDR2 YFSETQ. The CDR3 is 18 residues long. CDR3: CASSLGRDRGLLNYGYTF. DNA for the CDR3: TGCGCCAGCAGCTTGGGGAGGGACAGGGGGCTCCTTAACTATGGCTACACCTTC.

The CDR3 nucleotides are TGTGCCAGCAGCCCGGCCTCCCTATACAATGAGCAGTTCTTC. It yields the protein CASSPASLYNEQFF. The rearrangement links TRBV14 to TRBJ2-1; D is unresolved. Germline CDR1 reads SGHDN; CDR2 reads FVKESK. V dropped 4 bases and J dropped 4 bases, with 11 bases sitting between them. CDR3 length: 14 residues.

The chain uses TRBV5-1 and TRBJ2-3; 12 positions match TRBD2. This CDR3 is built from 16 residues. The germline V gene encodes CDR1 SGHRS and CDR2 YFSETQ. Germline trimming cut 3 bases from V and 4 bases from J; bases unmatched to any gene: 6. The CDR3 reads CASSSLAGGRADTQYF. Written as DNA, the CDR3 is TGCGCCAGCAGCTCCCTAGCGGGAGGGAGGGCAGATACGCAGTATTTT.

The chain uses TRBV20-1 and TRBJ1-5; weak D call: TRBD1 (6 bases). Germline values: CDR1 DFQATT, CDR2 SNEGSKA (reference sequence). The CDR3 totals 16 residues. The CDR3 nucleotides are TGCAGCATATTGGGGGGCGCCCTTCATAGCAATCAGCCCCAGCATTTT. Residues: CSILGGALHSNQPQHF.

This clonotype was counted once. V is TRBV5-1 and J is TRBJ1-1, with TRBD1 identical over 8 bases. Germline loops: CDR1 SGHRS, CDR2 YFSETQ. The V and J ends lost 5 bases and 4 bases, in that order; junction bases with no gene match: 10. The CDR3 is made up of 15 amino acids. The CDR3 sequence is CASRRTGIKATEAFF. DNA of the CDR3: TGCGCCAGCAGACGGACAGGGATAAAGGCCACTGAAGCTTTCTTT. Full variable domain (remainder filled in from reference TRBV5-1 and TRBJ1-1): KAGVTQTPRYLIKTRGQQVTLSCSPISGHRSVSWYQQTPGQGLQFLFEYFSETQRNKGNFPGRFSGRQFSNSRSEMNVSTLELGDSALYLCASRRTGIKATEAFFGQGTRLTVV.

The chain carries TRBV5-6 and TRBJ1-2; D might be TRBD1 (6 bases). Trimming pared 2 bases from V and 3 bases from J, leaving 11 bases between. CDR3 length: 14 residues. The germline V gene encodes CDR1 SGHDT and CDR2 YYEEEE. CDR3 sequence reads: CASSFTGSYYGYTF. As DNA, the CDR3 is TGTGCCAGCAGCTTCACAGGGTCATACTATGGCTACACCTTC.

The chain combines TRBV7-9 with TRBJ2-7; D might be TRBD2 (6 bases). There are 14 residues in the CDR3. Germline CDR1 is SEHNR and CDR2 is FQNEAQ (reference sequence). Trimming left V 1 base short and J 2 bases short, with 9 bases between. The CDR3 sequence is CASSLEREAYEQYF. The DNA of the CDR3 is TGTGCCAGCAGCTTAGAGAGGGAGGCCTACGAGCAGTACTTC. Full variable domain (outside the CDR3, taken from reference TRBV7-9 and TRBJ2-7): DTGVSQNPRHKITKRGQNVTFRCDPISEHNRLYWYRQTLGQGPEFLTYFQNEAQLEKSRLLSDRFSAERPKGSFSTLEIQRTEQGDSAMYLCASSLEREAYEQYFGPGTRLTVT.

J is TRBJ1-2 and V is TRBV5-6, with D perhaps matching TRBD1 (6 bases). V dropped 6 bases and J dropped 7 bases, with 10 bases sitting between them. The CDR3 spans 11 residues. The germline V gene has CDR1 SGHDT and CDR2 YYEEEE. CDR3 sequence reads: CASTGTSGYTF. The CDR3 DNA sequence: TGTGCCAGCACCGGGACATCTGGCTACACCTTC.

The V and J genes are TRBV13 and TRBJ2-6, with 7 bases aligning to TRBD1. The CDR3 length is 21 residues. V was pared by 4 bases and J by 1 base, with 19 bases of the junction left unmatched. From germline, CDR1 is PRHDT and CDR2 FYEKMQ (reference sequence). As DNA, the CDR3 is TGTGCCAGCAGCTCCGAGATCGGGACAGAGAGTGTAGAATCTGGGGCCAACGTCCTGACTTTC. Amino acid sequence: CASSSEIGTESVESGANVLTF.

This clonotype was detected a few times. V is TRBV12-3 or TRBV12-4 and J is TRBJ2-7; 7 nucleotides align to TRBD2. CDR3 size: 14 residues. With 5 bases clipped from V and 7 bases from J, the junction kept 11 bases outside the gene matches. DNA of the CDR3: TGTGCCAGCAGTCCTAGTGGGGGGGTTGGTGAGCAGTACTTC. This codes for CASSPSGGVGEQYF.

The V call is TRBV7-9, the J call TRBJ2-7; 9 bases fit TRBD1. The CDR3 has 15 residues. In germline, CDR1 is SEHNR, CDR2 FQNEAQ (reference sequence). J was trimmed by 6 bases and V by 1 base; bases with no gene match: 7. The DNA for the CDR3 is TGTGCCAGCAGCTTAGAGCCGGGACAGGGTTTCGAGCAGTACTTC. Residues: CASSLEPGQGFEQYF.

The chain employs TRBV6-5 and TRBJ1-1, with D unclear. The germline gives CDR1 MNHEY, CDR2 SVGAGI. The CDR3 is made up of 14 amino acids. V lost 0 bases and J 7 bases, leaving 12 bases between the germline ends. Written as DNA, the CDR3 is TGTGCCAGCAGTTACTCCCAGGCCCTCGATGAAGCTTTCTTT. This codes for CASSYSQALDEAFF.

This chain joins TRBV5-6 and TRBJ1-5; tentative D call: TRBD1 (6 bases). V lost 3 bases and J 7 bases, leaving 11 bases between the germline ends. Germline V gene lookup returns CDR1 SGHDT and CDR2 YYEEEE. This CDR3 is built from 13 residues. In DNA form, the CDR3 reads TGTGCCAGCAGCTACCAGGGGCGCCAGCCCCAGCATTTT. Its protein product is CASSYQGRQPQHF.

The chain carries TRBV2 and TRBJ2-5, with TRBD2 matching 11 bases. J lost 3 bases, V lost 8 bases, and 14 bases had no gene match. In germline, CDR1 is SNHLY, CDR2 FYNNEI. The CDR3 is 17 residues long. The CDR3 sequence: CASACRHSGGAEETQYF. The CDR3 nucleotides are TGTGCCAGCGCCTGCCGGCATAGCGGGGGGGCCGAAGAGACCCAGTACTTC.

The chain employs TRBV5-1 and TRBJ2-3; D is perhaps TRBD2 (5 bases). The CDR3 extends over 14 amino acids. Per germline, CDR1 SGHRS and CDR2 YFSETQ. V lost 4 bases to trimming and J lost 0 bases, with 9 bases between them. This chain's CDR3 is CASSLGASTDTQYF. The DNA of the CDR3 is TGCGCCAGCAGCCTGGGAGCCAGCACAGATACGCAGTATTTT.

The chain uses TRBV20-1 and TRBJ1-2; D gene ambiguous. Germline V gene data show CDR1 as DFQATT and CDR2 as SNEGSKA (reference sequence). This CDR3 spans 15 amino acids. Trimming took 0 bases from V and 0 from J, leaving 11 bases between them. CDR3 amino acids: CSAREANLTNYGYTF. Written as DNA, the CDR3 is TGCAGTGCTAGAGAGGCTAACCTTACTAACTATGGCTACACCTTC.

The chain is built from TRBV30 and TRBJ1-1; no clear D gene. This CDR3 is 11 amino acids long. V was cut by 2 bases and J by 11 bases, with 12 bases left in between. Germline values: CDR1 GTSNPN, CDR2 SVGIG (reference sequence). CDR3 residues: CAWSIPGRAFF. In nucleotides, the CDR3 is TGTGCCTGGAGTATCCCTGGACGGGCTTTCTTT.

This chain's CDR3 is CASIRPPTAATEQYF. CDR3 bases: TGTGCCAGCATTCGTCCCCCGACAGCTGCTACTGAGCAGTACTTC. This chain connects TRBV6-4 to TRBJ2-7; tentative D call: TRBD1 (5 bases). V was shortened by 7 bases and J by 7 bases, with 23 bases between the two germline ends. This CDR3 comprises 15 residues. The germline V gene encodes CDR1 MRHNA and CDR2 SNTAGT.

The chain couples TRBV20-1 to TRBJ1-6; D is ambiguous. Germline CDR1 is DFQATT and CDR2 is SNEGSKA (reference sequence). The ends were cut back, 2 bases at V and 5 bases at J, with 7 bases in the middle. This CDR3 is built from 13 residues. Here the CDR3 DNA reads TGCAGTGCTAGAAACTATAATAATTCACCCCTCCACTTT. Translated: CSARNYNNSPLHF.

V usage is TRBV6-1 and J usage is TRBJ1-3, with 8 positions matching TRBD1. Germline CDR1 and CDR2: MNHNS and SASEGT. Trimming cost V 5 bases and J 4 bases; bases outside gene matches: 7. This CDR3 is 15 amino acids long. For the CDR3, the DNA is TGTGCCAGCAGTCCAGCCAGGGGGCTAGGAAACACCATATATTTT. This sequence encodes CASSPARGLGNTIYF.

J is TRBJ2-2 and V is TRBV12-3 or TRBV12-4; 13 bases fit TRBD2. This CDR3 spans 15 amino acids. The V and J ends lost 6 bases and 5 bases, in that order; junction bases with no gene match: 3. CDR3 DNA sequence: TGTGCCAGCAGGACTAGCGGGGGGTTTACCGGGGAGCTGTTTTTT. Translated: CASRTSGGFTGELFF.

The CDR3 nucleotides are TGTGCCAGCAGCCCAAGCGGGGGGAGTAATGAGCAGTTCTTC. Translated, it gives CASSPSGGSNEQFF. J is TRBJ2-1 and V is TRBV3-1; 9 nucleotides align to TRBD2. The germline CDR1 and CDR2 sequences are LGHDT and YNNKEL (reference sequence). The V and J ends lost 4 bases and 7 bases, in that order; junction bases with no gene match: 5. The CDR3 is 14 amino acids.